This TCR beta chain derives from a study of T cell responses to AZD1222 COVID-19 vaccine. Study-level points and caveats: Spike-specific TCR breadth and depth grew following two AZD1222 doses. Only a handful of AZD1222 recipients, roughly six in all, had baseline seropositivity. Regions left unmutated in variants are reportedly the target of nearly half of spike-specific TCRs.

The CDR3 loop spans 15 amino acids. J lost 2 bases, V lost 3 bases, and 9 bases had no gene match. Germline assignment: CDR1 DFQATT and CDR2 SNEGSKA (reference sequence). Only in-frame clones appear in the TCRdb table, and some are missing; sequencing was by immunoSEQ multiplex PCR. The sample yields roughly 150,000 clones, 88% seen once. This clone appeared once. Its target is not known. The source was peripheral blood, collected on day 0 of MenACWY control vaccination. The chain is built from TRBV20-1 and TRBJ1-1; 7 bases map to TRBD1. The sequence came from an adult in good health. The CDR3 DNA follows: TGCAGTGCTAGTTCGGGACAGCTAGGCAACACTGAAGCTTTCTTT. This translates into CSASSGQLGNTEAFF.